This TCR beta chain was profiled in a study of T cell responses to AZD1222 COVID-19 vaccine. The CDR3 loop spans 13 amino acids. CDR1 and CDR2 from the germline V gene are LNHNV and YYDKDF (reference sequence). The ends were cut back, 4 bases at V and 1 base at J, with 7 bases in the middle. General study findings and limits: Compared with day 0, the breadth and depth of the Spike-specific TCR repertoire rose significantly after two doses of AZD1222. Nearly half of spike-specific TCRs reportedly go after variant regions that carry no mutations.

Regarding this clone: Antigen specificity is unknown.

Repertoires were generated with immunoSEQ multiplex PCR, while TCRdb's copy carries only in-frame clones and drops some. The data show tens of thousands of clones, 70% to 90% seen once. The V gene is TRBV15, the J gene TRBJ1-2, with TRBD1 as a possible D gene (5 bases). This material consisted of peripheral blood, taken 28 days after the second AZD1222 dose. This TCR derives from an adult who received the AZD1222 COVID-19 vaccine. CDR3 region: CATSKTVNYGYTF. CDR3 nucleotides: TGTGCCACCAGCAAGACAGTTAACTATGGCTACACCTTC.